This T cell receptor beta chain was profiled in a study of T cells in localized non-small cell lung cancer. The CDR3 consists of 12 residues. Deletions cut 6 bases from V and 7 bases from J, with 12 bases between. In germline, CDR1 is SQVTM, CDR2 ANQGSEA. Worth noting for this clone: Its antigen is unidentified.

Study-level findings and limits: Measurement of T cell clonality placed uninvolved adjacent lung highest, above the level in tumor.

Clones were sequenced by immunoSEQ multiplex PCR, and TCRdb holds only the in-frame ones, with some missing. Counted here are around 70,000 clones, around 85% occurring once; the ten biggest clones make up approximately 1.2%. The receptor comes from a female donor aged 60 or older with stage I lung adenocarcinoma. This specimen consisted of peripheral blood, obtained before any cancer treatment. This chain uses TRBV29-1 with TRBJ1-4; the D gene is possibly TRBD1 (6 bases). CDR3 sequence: CSVVDSGEKLFF. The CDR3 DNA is TGCAGCGTGGTGGACAGCGGTGAAAAACTGTTTTTT.